The present T cell receptor (beta chain) was sequenced within a study of cytomegalovirus exposure and HLA in healthy donors. Primers included in the PCR were 60 Vbeta and 13 Jbeta primers. Profiled with immunoSEQ multiplex PCR; TCRdb holds only in-frame clones, not every one. The sample carries 130,000 or so clones, 88% recorded once. About this clone: Its antigen is as yet unknown.

Study results and limitations: TCR association rates varied by HLA locus in a later analysis, with DRB1 highest and HLA-C lowest.

The sequencing input was PBMCs. The TCR originated in a middle-aged woman in good health and CMV-seronegative.

The CDR3 DNA is TGTGCCAGCAGCTTAGATCCCGTGGCTAGGAATGAGCAGTTCTTC. This codes for CASSLDPVARNEQFF. The chain uses TRBV11-3 and TRBJ2-1, with D unclear. Germline CDR1 reads SGHNT; CDR2 reads YENEEA. The V and J ends lost 0 bases and 7 bases respectively, with 13 bases between them. This CDR3 comprises 15 residues.